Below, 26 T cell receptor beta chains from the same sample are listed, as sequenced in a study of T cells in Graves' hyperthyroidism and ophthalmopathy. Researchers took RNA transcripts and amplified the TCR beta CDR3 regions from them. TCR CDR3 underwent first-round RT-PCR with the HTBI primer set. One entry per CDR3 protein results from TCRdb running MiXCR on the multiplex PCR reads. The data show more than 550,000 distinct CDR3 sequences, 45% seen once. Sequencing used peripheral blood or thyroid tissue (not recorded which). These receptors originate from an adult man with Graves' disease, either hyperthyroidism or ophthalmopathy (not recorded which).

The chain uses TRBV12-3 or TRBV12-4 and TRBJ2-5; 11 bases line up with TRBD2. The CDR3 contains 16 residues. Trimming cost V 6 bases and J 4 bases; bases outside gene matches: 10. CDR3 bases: TGTGCCAGCAGGAAATGGGGTAGCGGGAGGGGAGAGACCCAGTACTTC. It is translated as CASRKWGSGRGETQYF.

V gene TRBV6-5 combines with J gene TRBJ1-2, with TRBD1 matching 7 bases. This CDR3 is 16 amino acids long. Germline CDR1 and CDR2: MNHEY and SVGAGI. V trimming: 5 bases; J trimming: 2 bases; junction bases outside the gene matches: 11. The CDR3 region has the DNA TGTGCCAGCAGTGTCACCTCCGGGACAGTGAACTATGGCTACACCTTC. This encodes CASSVTSGTVNYGYTF.

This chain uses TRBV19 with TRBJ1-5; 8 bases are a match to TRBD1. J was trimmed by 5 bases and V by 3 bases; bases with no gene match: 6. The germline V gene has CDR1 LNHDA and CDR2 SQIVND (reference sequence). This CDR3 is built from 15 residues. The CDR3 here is CASSIQGAGYQPQHF. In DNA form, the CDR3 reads TGTGCCAGTAGTATCCAGGGGGCGGGATATCAGCCCCAGCATTTT.

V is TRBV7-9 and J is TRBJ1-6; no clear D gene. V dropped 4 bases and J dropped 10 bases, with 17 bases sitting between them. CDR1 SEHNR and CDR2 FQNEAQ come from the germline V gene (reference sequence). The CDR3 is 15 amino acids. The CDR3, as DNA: TGTGCCAGCAGCTCCCCCTGGGGAGAAGGATCACCCCTCCACTTT. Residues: CASSSPWGEGSPLHF. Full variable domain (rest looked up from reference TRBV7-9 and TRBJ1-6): DTGVSQNPRHKITKRGQNVTFRCDPISEHNRLYWYRQTLGQGPEFLTYFQNEAQLEKSRLLSDRFSAERPKGSFSTLEIQRTEQGDSAMYLCASSSPWGEGSPLHFGNGTRLTVT.

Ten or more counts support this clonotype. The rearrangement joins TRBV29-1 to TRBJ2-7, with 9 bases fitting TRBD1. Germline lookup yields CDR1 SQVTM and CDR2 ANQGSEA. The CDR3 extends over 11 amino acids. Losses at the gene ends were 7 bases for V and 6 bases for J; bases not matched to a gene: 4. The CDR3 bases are TGCAGCGCCGGGACAGGGACCGAGCAGTACTTC. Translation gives CSAGTGTEQYF.

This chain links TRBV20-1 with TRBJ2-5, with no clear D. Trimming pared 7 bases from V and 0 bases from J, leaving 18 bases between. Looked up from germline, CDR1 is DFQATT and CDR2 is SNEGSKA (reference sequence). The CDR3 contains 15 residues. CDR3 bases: TGCAGTGATTCTACGGACGGAGCGTACCAAGAGACCCAGTACTTC. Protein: CSDSTDGAYQETQYF.

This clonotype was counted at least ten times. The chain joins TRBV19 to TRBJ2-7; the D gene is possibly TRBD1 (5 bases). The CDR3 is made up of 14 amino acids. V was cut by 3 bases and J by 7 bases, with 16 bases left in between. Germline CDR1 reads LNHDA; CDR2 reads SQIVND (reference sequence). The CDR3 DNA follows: TGTGCCAGTAGTATGGGGCTAGACCTCGGAGAGCAGTACTTC. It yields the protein CASSMGLDLGEQYF.

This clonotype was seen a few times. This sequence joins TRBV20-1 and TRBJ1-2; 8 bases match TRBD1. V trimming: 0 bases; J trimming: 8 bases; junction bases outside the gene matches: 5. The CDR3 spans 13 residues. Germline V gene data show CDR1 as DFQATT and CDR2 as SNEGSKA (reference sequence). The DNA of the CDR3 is TGCAGTGCTAGAGACCCAGGGGGCGCGGGCTACACCTTC. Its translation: CSARDPGGAGYTF.

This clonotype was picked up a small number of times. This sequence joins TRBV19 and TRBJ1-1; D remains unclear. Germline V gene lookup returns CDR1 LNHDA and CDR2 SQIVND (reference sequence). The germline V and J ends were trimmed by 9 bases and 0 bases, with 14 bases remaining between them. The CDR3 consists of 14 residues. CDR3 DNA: TGTGCCAGCTCAGGAGCAGCTATGAACACTGAAGCTTTCTTT. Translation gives CASSGAAMNTEAFF.

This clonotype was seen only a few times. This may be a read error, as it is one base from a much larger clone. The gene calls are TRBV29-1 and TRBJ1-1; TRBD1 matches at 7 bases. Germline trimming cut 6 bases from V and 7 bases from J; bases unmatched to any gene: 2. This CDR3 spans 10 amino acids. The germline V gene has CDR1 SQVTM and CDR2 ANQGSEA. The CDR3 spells CSVRDSEAFF. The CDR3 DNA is TGCAGCGTCCGGGACAGTGAAGCTTTCTTT.

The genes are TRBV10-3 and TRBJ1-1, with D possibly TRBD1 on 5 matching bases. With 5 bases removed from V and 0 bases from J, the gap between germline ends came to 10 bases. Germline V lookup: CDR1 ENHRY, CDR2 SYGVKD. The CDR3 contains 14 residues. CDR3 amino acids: CAISSQGMNTEAFF. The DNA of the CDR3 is TGTGCCATCAGTTCGCAGGGAATGAACACTGAAGCTTTCTTT.

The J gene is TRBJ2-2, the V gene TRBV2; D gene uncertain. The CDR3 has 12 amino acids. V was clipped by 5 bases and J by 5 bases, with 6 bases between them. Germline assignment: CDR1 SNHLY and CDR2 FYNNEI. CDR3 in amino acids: CASSYDTGELFF. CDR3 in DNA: TGTGCCAGCAGTTATGATACCGGGGAGCTGTTTTTT.

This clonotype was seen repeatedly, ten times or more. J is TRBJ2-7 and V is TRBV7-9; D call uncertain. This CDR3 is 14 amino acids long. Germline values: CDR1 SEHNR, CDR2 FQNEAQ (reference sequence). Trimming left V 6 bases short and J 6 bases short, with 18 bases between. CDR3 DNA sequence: TGTGCCAGCAGTCCCACGTGGGTTGGAGCCGAGCAGTACTTC. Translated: CASSPTWVGAEQYF.

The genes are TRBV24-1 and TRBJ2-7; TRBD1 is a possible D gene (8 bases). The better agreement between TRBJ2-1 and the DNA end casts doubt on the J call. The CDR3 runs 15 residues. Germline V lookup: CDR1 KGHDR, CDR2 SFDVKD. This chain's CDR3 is CATSLPQGEGNEQFF. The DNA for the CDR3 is TGTGCCACCAGTTTACCACAGGGGGAGGGCAATGAGCAGTTCTTC.

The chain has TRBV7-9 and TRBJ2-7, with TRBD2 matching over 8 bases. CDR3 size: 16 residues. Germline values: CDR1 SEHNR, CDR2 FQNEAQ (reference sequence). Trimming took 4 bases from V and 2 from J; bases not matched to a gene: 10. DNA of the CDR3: TGTGCCAGCAGCTCCCACCTCACGGGGGGGACCTACGAGCAGTACTTC. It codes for CASSSHLTGGTYEQYF.

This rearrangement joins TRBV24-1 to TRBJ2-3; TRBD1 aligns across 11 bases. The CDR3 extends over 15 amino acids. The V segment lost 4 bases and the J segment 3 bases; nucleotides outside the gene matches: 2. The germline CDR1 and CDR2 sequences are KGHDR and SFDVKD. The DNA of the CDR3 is TGTGCCACCAGTGACCGGGACAGGGGGACAGATACGCAGTATTTT. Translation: CATSDRDRGTDTQYF.

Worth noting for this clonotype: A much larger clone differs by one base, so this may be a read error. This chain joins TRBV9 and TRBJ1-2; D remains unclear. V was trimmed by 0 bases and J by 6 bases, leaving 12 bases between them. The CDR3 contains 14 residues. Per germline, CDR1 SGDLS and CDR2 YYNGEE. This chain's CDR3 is CASSVGSDTHGYTF. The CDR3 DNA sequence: TGTGCCAGCAGCGTAGGTTCGGATACCCATGGCTACACCTTC.

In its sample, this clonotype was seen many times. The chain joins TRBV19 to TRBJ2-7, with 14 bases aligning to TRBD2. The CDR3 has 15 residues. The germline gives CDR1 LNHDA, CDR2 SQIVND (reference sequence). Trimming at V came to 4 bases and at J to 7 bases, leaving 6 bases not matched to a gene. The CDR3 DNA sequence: TGTGCCAGTAGTACGGGACTAGCGGGAGTGGAAGAGCAGTACTTC. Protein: CASSTGLAGVEEQYF.

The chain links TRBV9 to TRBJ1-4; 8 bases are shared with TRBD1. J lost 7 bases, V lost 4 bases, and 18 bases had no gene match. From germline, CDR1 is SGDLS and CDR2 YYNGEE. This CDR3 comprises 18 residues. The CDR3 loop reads CASSPQGAGFTTLEKLFF. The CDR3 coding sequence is TGTGCCAGCAGCCCCCAGGGGGCGGGGTTCACTACCCTTGAAAAACTGTTTTTT.

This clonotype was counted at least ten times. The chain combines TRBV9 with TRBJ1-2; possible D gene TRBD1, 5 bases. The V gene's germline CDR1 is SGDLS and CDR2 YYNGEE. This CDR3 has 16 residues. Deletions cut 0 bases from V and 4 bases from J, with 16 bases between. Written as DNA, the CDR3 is TGTGCCAGCAGCGTAGGTTCAGGGTCAAATCCCTATGGCTACACCTTC. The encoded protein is CASSVGSGSNPYGYTF.

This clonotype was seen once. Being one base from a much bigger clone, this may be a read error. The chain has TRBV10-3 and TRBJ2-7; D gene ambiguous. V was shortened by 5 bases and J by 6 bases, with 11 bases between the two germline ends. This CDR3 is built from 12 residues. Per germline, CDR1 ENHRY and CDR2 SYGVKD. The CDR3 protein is CAISFGMGEQYF. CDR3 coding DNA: TGTGCCATCAGTTTTGGGATGGGCGAGCAGTACTTC.

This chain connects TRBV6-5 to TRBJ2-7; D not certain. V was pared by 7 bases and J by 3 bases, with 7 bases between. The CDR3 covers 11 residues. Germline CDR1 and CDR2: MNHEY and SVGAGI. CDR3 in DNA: TGTGCCAGCACCGATATCTACGAGCAGTACTTC. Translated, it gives CASTDIYEQYF.

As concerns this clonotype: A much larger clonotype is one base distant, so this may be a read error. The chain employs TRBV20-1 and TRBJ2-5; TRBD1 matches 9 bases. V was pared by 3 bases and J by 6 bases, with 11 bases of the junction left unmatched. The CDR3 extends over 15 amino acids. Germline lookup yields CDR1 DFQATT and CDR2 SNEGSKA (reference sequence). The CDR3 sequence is CSASEVDRGYKTQYF. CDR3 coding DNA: TGCAGTGCTAGCGAGGTGGACAGGGGATACAAGACCCAGTACTTC.

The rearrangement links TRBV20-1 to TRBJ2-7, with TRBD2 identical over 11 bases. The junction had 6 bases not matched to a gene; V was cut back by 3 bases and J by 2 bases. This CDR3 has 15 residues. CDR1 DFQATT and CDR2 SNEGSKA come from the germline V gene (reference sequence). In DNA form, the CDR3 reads TGCAGTGCTAGGACTAGCGGGGCCCTCACCTACGAGCAGTACTTC. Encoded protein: CSARTSGALTYEQYF.

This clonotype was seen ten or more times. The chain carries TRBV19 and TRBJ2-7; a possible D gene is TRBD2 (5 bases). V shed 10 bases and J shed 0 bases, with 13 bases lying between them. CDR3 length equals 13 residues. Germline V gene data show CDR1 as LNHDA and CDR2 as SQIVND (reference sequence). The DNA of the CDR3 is TGTGCCACCTCTAGCTCACACTCCTACGAGCAGTACTTC. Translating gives CATSSSHSYEQYF.

Here the CDR3 reads CASSLAGGGKRETQYF. The CDR3 region has the DNA TGTGCCAGCAGCTTAGCTGGGGGGGGGAAACGAGAGACCCAGTACTTC. The rearrangement links TRBV7-2 to TRBJ2-5; 7 nucleotides line up with TRBD2. This CDR3 has 16 residues. Germline V lookup: CDR1 SGHTA, CDR2 FQGNSA. J gave up 4 bases and V 0 bases, and 8 bases lay outside the gene matches.